This record concerns one T cell receptor beta chain sequence. No antigen is known for it. The data were obtained in a study of cytomegalovirus exposure and HLA in healthy donors. Points from the study as a whole: Rarity characterized most TCR sequences, yet some public TCRs appeared in many donors. There were about 160 TCR beta chains listed as cytomegalovirus-associated. Reports described diagnosis of cytomegalovirus status by the classifier as highly specific and sensitive.

Amplification used 60 Vbeta primers and 13 Jbeta primers. TCRdb's table, derived via immunoSEQ multiplex PCR, lists solely in-frame clones and lacks some. The data hold more than 80,000 clones, with over 60% observed a single time. This TCR came from a man aged 60 to 75 in good health and CMV-seronegative. The sample comprised PBMCs.

DNA of the CDR3: TGTGCCAGCAGCTTAGGCGGGGGGGGGCGAGAGACCCAGTACTTC. Its translation is CASSLGGGGRETQYF. The rearrangement uses TRBV11-2 and TRBJ2-5; 9 bases align to TRBD2. Trimming at V came to 1 base and at J to 4 bases, leaving 4 bases not matched to a gene. The CDR3 spans 15 residues. Germline V gene data show CDR1 as SGHAT and CDR2 as FQNNGV.